This paragraph covers one T cell receptor beta chain sequence. The record originates from a study of shared clonotypes between healthy human individuals. Study background: A donor's plate count was three for CD4 naive and three for CD4 memory; CD8 naive had two and CD8 memory one.

Replicate PCRs run on sorted subsets employed about 220 ng DNA, roughly 30,000 T cell genomes. Repertoires were generated with immunoSEQ multiplex PCR, while TCRdb's copy carries only in-frame clones and drops some. Counted here are hundreds of thousands of clones, about 95% occurring once; the ten biggest clones make up about 0.12%. This CDR3 has 16 amino acids. Germline V gives CDR1 LNHNV, CDR2 YYDKDF (reference sequence). Trimming stripped 5 bases from V and 2 bases from J, with 15 bases between. Naive CD8 cells lacked CD45RO and underwent positive selection for CCR7, leaving out terminally differentiated effector memory CD45RA+ cells.

This chain uses TRBV15 with TRBJ2-2; D could derive from TRBD1 or TRBD2 (5 bases each). The sequenced sample was naive CD8+ T cells sorted from blood. The TCR originated in a woman aged 25-40 years in good health. CDR3 coding DNA: TGTGCCACCAGCGAGGGACGGGGCCTTAACACCGGGGAGCTGTTTTTT. This sequence encodes CATSEGRGLNTGELFF.